The next 18 T cell receptor beta chains were all read from a single sample in a study of post-analysis software for immune sequencing data. General study points: Roughly 5 TRBV segments occurring more often in patients than controls included TRBV5-6, TRBV5-1 and TRBV20-1.

Unique molecular identifiers featured in each of the TCR beta cDNA libraries. TCRdb reanalysed the PCR reads using MiXCR and keeps one entry per CDR3 protein. The repertoire holds roughly 430,000 distinct CDR3 sequences, more than 30% seen once, with 7.5% to 8.5% in the top ten. No antigens are known for them. Specimen: blood. These receptors all stem from a girl aged 2-10 years with multiple sclerosis.

This clonotype was counted a few times. V usage is TRBV29-1 and J usage is TRBJ1-1, with D uncertain. The CDR3 runs to 12 residues. Germline loops: CDR1 SQVTM, CDR2 ANQGSEA. The CDR3 sequence: CRDPGLNTEAFF. Written as DNA, the CDR3 is TGCAGGGACCCGGGCTTGAACACTGAAGCTTTCTTT.

The rearrangement links TRBV7-3 to TRBJ1-1, with D unresolved. Germline V gene sequence: CDR1 SGHTA, CDR2 FQGTGA. V lost 5 bases and J lost 1, with 11 bases in between. The CDR3 loop spans 14 amino acids. The CDR3 is CASSPREKNTEAFF. CDR3 DNA: TGTGCCAGCAGCCCGCGGGAGAAGAACACTGAAGCTTTCTTT.

J is TRBJ2-3 and V is TRBV2; D call uncertain. The CDR3 has 12 residues. CDR1 and CDR2 from the germline V gene are SNHLY and FYNNEI. V was trimmed by 10 bases and J by 0 bases, leaving 8 bases between them. Here the CDR3 DNA reads TGTGCCATATCTTCCAGCACAGATACGCAGTATTTT. It translates to CAISSSTDTQYF.

This clonotype has just a few counts. V is TRBV20-1 and J is TRBJ2-1; D tentatively fits TRBD1 or TRBD2 (5 bases each). Looked up from germline, CDR1 is DFQATT and CDR2 is SNEGSKA (reference sequence). This CDR3 is built from 14 residues. V lost 3 bases, J lost 6 bases, and 15 bases lay in between. The CDR3 spells CSARGVLPSNEQFF. The CDR3 DNA reads TGCAGTGCTAGGGGGGTACTACCCTCCAATGAGCAGTTCTTC.

This clonotype was seen once. The V and J genes are TRBV28 and TRBJ2-2, with D perhaps TRBD1 or TRBD2 (5 bases each). The germline gives CDR1 MDHEN, CDR2 SYDVKM. Trimming took off 5 bases at V and 1 base at J, with 14 bases between the two ends. This CDR3 has 16 residues. CDR3 nucleotides: TGTGCCAGCAGTAAATGGGGGTTGGGGAACACCGGGGAGCTGTTTTTT. This encodes CASSKWGLGNTGELFF.

Here the CDR3 DNA reads TGTGCCAGCAACATCAGGGGAGGCCTAGGTTCCAAAAACATTCAGTACTTC. It codes for CASNIRGGLGSKNIQYF. This chain connects TRBV11-3 to TRBJ2-4; D is possibly TRBD1 or TRBD2 (6 bases each). From germline, CDR1 is SGHNT and CDR2 YENEEA. Trimming removed 7 bases at V and 2 bases at J, with 21 bases between. This CDR3 has 17 residues.

Only a few counts were recorded for this clonotype. The chain links TRBV9 to TRBJ1-3; maybe TRBD1 (6 bases). V lost 0 bases and J 10 bases, leaving 14 bases between the germline ends. CDR1 SGDLS and CDR2 YYNGEE come from the germline V gene. The CDR3 is 14 amino acids. Here the CDR3 reads CASSVAQGWDTIYF. In DNA, the CDR3 is TGTGCCAGCAGCGTAGCACAGGGATGGGATACCATATATTTT. Looking up the rest from reference TRBV9 and TRBJ1-3 gives the full variable domain: DSGVTQTPKHLITATGQRVTLRCSPRSGDLSVYWYQQSLDQGLQFLIQYYNGEERAKGNILERFSAQQFPDLHSELNLSSLELGDSALYFCASSVAQGWDTIYFGEGSWLTVV.

The count of this clonotype is one. V usage is TRBV7-2 and J usage is TRBJ2-7, with D possibly being TRBD1 (6 bases). The V gene's germline CDR1 is SGHTA and CDR2 FQGNSA. V was clipped by 4 bases and J by 1 base, with 17 bases between them. The CDR3 runs to 16 residues. Here the CDR3 reads CASSSPFRTDSYEQYF. The CDR3 bases are TGTGCCAGCAGCTCCCCTTTCCGGACAGATTCCTACGAGCAGTACTTC.

The chain couples TRBV12-3 or TRBV12-4 to TRBJ1-1, with D hard to call. CDR3 length equals 13 residues. Trimming took 4 bases from V and 7 from J, leaving 13 bases between them. The CDR3: CASSYQVASEAFF. The CDR3 nucleotides are TGTGCCAGCAGTTACCAGGTGGCGAGTGAAGCTTTCTTT.

This clonotype has more than one count but fewer than ten. The chain couples TRBV5-1 to TRBJ2-7, with TRBD2 identical over 7 bases. Germline assignment: CDR1 SGHRS and CDR2 YFSETQ. The CDR3 totals 15 residues. V trimming: 0 bases; J trimming: 3 bases; junction bases outside the gene matches: 6. Here the CDR3 reads CASSLGLAVGYEQYF. The CDR3, as DNA: TGCGCCAGCAGCTTGGGACTAGCTGTAGGCTACGAGCAGTACTTC.

This clonotype appeared a single time. V usage is TRBV18 and J usage is TRBJ2-5, with 7 bases lining up with TRBD2. CDR1 KGHSH and CDR2 LQKENI come from the germline V gene. The CDR3 has 14 residues. After removal of 0 bases from V and 11 bases from J, the junction contained 9 bases not matched to a gene. The CDR3 DNA reads TGTGCCAGCTCACCACCGGGAGGGTTCATTGAGCAGTACTTC. Protein sequence: CASSPPGGFIEQYF.

The chain links TRBV4-2 to TRBJ2-1, with TRBD2 matching over 8 bases. Germline CDR1 LGHNA, CDR2 YNFKEQ. Losses at the gene ends were 3 bases for V and 6 bases for J; bases not matched to a gene: 10. The CDR3 spans 16 residues. The CDR3 protein is CASSQVTGGPFNEQFF. The CDR3 DNA reads as TGTGCCAGCAGCCAGGTAACGGGAGGGCCATTCAATGAGCAGTTCTTC.

In this sample, this clonotype turned up once. The rearrangement joins TRBV11-2 to TRBJ2-1; D not resolved. The V gene lost 4 bases and the J gene lost 7 bases, with 8 bases spanning the gap. Germline V lookup: CDR1 SGHAT, CDR2 FQNNGV. The CDR3 runs 12 residues. The CDR3: CASSYSSNEQFF. The CDR3 nucleotides read TGTGCCAGCAGCTACAGTTCGAATGAGCAGTTCTTC.

The chain combines TRBV11-2 with TRBJ2-1; D gene uncertain. The CDR3 has 15 residues. Trimming removed 5 bases from V and 12 bases from J, with 23 bases in between. The germline V gene has CDR1 SGHAT and CDR2 FQNNGV. This CDR3 reads CASSAITGRKMGQFF. DNA for the CDR3: TGTGCCAGCAGCGCCATTACCGGGCGAAAGATGGGGCAGTTCTTC.

This clonotype was observed a handful of times. The chain employs TRBV5-1 and TRBJ2-4; the D call may be TRBD1 or TRBD2 (5 bases each). The DNA end is a closer match to TRBJ2-7, so the J assignment may be wrong. The V gene's germline CDR1 is SGHRS and CDR2 YFSETQ. The length of the CDR3 is 14 residues. This chain's CDR3 is CASSSARDLYEQYF. In DNA form, the CDR3 reads TGCGCCAGCAGCTCCGCCAGGGACCTTTACGAGCAGTACTTC.

About this clonotype: One junction end disagrees with the germline gene, perhaps due to a read error. V and J are TRBV5-6 and TRBJ2-7; 7 nucleotides agree with TRBD1. CDR3 length: 13 residues. Germline lookup yields CDR1 SGHDT and CDR2 YYEEEE. The DNA of the CDR3 is TGTGCCAGCAGACAGGGGAGCTCCTACGGGCAGTACTTC. Protein: CASRQGSSYGQYF.

This rearrangement joins TRBV20-1 to TRBJ2-4; D possibly corresponds to TRBD1 (6 bases). V was cut by 5 bases and J by 6 bases, with 17 bases left in between. The CDR3 loop spans 14 amino acids. Germline V gene sequence: CDR1 DFQATT, CDR2 SNEGSKA (reference sequence). The CDR3 region is CSAGRGGRVNIQYF. CDR3 DNA sequence: TGCAGTGCTGGCAGAGGGGGTCGGGTAAACATTCAGTACTTC.

The chain has TRBV7-2 and TRBJ2-1, with D unresolved. The last part of the DNA fits TRBJ2-7 better; the J call may be wrong. Germline values: CDR1 SGHTA, CDR2 FQGNSA. This CDR3 contains 13 residues. The DNA for the CDR3 is TGTGCCAGCAGCTTACCCCACCTCAATGAGCAGTACTTC. It encodes CASSLPHLNEQYF.